This TCR beta chain was captured in a study of T cell responses to AZD1222 COVID-19 vaccine. For the study at large: Second-dose groups at about 4 or about 12 weeks were pooled.

Turning to this clone: Its antigen is still unknown.

General study points: Donors were mostly white British, more females; clonal diversity possibly underestimated. Reports say nearly half of spike-specific TCRs go after unmutated variant regions.

CDR1 SGHDN and CDR2 FVKESK come from the germline V gene. Trimming pared 2 bases from V and 5 bases from J, leaving 15 bases between. The CDR3 is 15 residues long. Using immunoSEQ multiplex PCR, the repertoire was profiled, and TCRdb retains in-frame clones only, with some absent. This sample has about 170,000 clones, with 80% to 95% found just once. The source of this sequence is an adult in good health. The chain has TRBV14 and TRBJ2-5; D ambiguous. This material consisted of peripheral blood, taken on day 0 of AZD1222 vaccination. The CDR3 is CASSQTSGPWETQYF. The CDR3 nucleotides are TGTGCCAGCAGCCAAACCTCAGGCCCCTGGGAGACCCAGTACTTC.